A single sample gave rise to the 31 T cell receptor beta chains below, sequenced in a study of T cell responses to AZD1222 COVID-19 vaccine. Clones were read by immunoSEQ multiplex PCR, and TCRdb kept only the in-frame ones, dropping some. The sample lists approximately 150,000 clones, about 89% occurring once. The sample consisted of peripheral blood, taken 28 days after the second AZD1222 dose. All receptors derive from an adult who received the AZD1222 COVID-19 vaccine.

This clone turned up a few times. V and J are TRBV3-1 (or the pseudogene TRBV3-2) and TRBJ1-1, with D perhaps TRBD1 (6 bases). Trimming cost V 6 bases and J 0 bases, with 17 bases left between them. Germline V gene lookup returns CDR1 LGHDT and CDR2 YNNKEL (reference sequence). The CDR3 loop spans 16 amino acids. CDR3 amino acids: CASRLPPGHMNTEAFF. The CDR3 nucleotides read TGTGCCAGCAGATTACCCCCGGGACACATGAACACTGAAGCTTTCTTT.

The chain recombines TRBV4-2 with TRBJ1-5; perhaps TRBD1 as D (5 bases). This CDR3 contains 13 residues. V dropped 0 bases and J dropped 7 bases, with 7 bases sitting between them. Germline CDR1 LGHNA, CDR2 YNFKEQ. The CDR3 spells CASSQEWGQPQHF. For the CDR3, the DNA is TGTGCCAGCAGCCAAGAATGGGGCCAGCCCCAGCATTTT.

The rearrangement joins TRBV27 to TRBJ2-1; a weak D match, TRBD1 (6 bases). The V end lost 7 bases, the J end lost 7 bases, and 17 bases lay between the germline ends. The CDR3 has 14 residues. Germline CDR1 is MNHEY and CDR2 is SMNVEV (reference sequence). The CDR3 loop is CASTTQGRRNEQFF. CDR3 nucleotides: TGTGCCAGCACGACACAGGGCAGGAGGAATGAGCAGTTCTTC.

This sequence joins TRBV19 and TRBJ1-2; TRBD1 aligns across 10 bases. Germline lookup yields CDR1 LNHDA and CDR2 SQIVND (reference sequence). Germline trimming cut 6 bases from V and 1 base from J; bases unmatched to any gene: 8. The CDR3 is 16 amino acids. Here the CDR3 DNA reads TGTGCCAGTAGGACGGGACAGGGGACGGTTAACTATGGCTACACCTTC. Translating gives CASRTGQGTVNYGYTF.

The rearrangement uses TRBV4-2 and TRBJ2-1, with 11 bases lining up with TRBD2. The CDR3 consists of 16 residues. Germline lookup yields CDR1 LGHNA and CDR2 YNFKEQ. Germline trimming cut 4 bases from V and 4 bases from J; bases unmatched to any gene: 6. CDR3 residues: CASSLTLAGVYNEQFF. The CDR3 nucleotides read TGTGCCAGCAGCCTCACACTAGCGGGGGTTTACAATGAGCAGTTCTTC.

V gene TRBV19 combines with J gene TRBJ2-2; D might be TRBD1 (6 bases). Trimming removed 0 bases from V and 8 bases from J, with 16 bases in between. This CDR3 region has 16 residues. From germline, CDR1 is LNHDA and CDR2 SQIVND (reference sequence). This CDR3 is CASSIESGQGSGELFF. DNA for the CDR3: TGTGCCAGTAGTATAGAGAGTGGGCAGGGGTCTGGGGAGCTGTTTTTT. The full variable domain, rest sourced from reference TRBV19 and TRBJ2-2, is DGGITQSPKYLFRKEGQNVTLSCEQNLNHDAMYWYRQDPGQGLRLIYYSQIVNDFQKGDIAEGYSVSREKKESFPLTVTSAQKNPTAFYLCASSIESGQGSGELFFGEGSRLTVL.

The chain links TRBV2 to TRBJ1-5; D is unresolved. Germline V CDR1 and CDR2: SNHLY, FYNNEI. The length of the CDR3 is 13 residues. V lost 10 bases, J lost 7 bases, and 17 bases lay in between. The CDR3 spells CATKRSFSQPQHF. In nucleotides, the CDR3 is TGTGCCACCAAGAGGAGTTTCAGCCAGCCCCAGCATTTT.

The rearrangement joins TRBV7-9 to TRBJ2-1, with 7 bases fitting TRBD1. After removal of 4 bases from V and 6 bases from J, the junction contained 12 bases not matched to a gene. The germline V gene has CDR1 SEHNR and CDR2 FQNEAQ (reference sequence). The CDR3 runs 16 residues. CDR3 amino acids: CASSYNRDRIVNEQFF. The CDR3 DNA sequence: TGTGCCAGCAGCTATAACCGGGACAGAATTGTCAATGAGCAGTTCTTC.

The chain links TRBV5-4 to TRBJ2-6; D remains unclear. Germline V gene sequence: CDR1 SGHNT, CDR2 YYREEE (reference sequence). V lost 2 bases and J lost 0, with 3 bases in between. The CDR3 has 14 amino acids. The CDR3 protein is CASSFGSGANVLTF. The CDR3 nucleotides read TGTGCCAGCAGCTTCGGCTCTGGGGCCAACGTCCTGACTTTC.

The genes are TRBV5-4 and TRBJ1-1, with 7 bases fitting TRBD1. Germline CDR1 SGHNT, CDR2 YYREEE (reference sequence). V gave up 4 bases and J gave up 1 base; unmatched junction bases: 4. This CDR3 comprises 14 residues. The CDR3 nucleotides read TGTGCCAGCAGCCTAGGACAGGCGAACACTGAAGCTTTCTTT. Translated: CASSLGQANTEAFF.

In this sample, this clone turned up once. Here the CDR3 reads CASSLSSGGNQPQHF. In DNA form, the CDR3 reads TGTGCCAGCAGTTTATCATCAGGGGGCAATCAGCCCCAGCATTTT. The V call is TRBV27, the J call TRBJ1-5, with a weak D call TRBD1 (6 bases). V lost 0 bases and J lost 2, with 8 bases in between. Germline V lookup: CDR1 MNHEY, CDR2 SMNVEV (reference sequence). The CDR3 contains 15 residues.

The chain carries TRBV14 and TRBJ1-6, with 7 bases fitting TRBD1. The J segment lost 0 bases and the V segment lost 4 bases, leaving 12 bases of the junction unmatched. The V gene's germline CDR1 is SGHDN and CDR2 FVKESK. The CDR3 contains 19 residues. CDR3: CASSRNRGPGSSYNSPLHF. CDR3 sequence (DNA): TGTGCCAGCAGCCGCAACAGGGGTCCTGGGAGCTCCTATAATTCACCCCTCCACTTT. Filled out from reference TRBV14 and TRBJ1-6, the complete variable domain reads EAGVTQFPSHSVIEKGQTVTLRCDPISGHDNLYWYRRVMGKEIKFLLHFVKESKQDESGMPNNRFLAERTGGTYSTLKVQPAELEDSGVYFCASSRNRGPGSSYNSPLHFGNGTRLTVT.

About this clone: One end of the junction varies from germline; a read error may be responsible. This chain links TRBV27 with TRBJ2-7; 7 nucleotides match TRBD1. CDR3 length equals 15 residues. Germline V CDR1 and CDR2: MNHEY, SMNVEV (reference sequence). CDR3 DNA: TGTGCCAGTAGTTTAGGGGACAGCCCTGTCTACGAGCAGTACTTC. This sequence encodes CASSLGDSPVYEQYF.

V and J are TRBV7-9 and TRBJ1-4; a weak D match, TRBD1 (5 bases). V lost 7 bases, J lost 0 bases, and 12 bases lay in between. Germline assignment: CDR1 SEHNR and CDR2 FQNEAQ (reference sequence). This CDR3 region has 15 residues. CDR3: CASMGREATNEKLFF. Here the CDR3 DNA reads TGTGCCAGCATGGGCAGGGAGGCAACTAATGAAAAACTGTTTTTT.

This chain links TRBV10-3 with TRBJ1-3; D remains unclear. Trimming removed 11 bases from V and 0 bases from J, with 14 bases in between. Germline loops: CDR1 ENHRY, CDR2 SYGVKD. The CDR3 has 14 residues. CDR3 coding DNA: TGTGCCGCGGCAGAGGAATCCTCTGGAAACACCATATATTTT. It specifies CAAAEESSGNTIYF.

This chain uses TRBV29-1 with TRBJ2-3; the D call may be TRBD1 or TRBD2 (6 bases each). CDR3 size: 14 residues. Germline V gives CDR1 SQVTM, CDR2 ANQGSEA. Trimming cost V 5 bases and J 0 bases, with 12 bases left between them. CDR3 DNA sequence: TGCAGCGTTTCTTGGGGGGCTAGCACAGATACGCAGTATTTT. Translating it yields CSVSWGASTDTQYF.

This clone was seen just once. The genes are TRBV27 and TRBJ2-7; D is perhaps TRBD2 (5 bases). Trimming removed 11 bases from V and 6 bases from J, with 20 bases in between. The CDR3 loop spans 13 amino acids. From germline, CDR1 is MNHEY and CDR2 SMNVEV (reference sequence). CDR3 sequence (DNA): TGTGCCCCTAGTCTGACCGCGGGCTGCGAGCAGTACTTC. This gives the protein CAPSLTAGCEQYF.

The chain is built from TRBV9 and TRBJ2-3; D might be TRBD1 (6 bases). CDR1 is SGDLS, CDR2 YYNGEE, per germline. V was trimmed by 0 bases and J by 2 bases, leaving 13 bases between them. The CDR3 has 16 amino acids. The CDR3 DNA reads as TGTGCCAGCAGCGTAGCGGGGACAACCGACACAGATACGCAGTATTTT. Translated, it gives CASSVAGTTDTDTQYF.

V gene TRBV28 combines with J gene TRBJ1-1, with D hard to call. The V and J ends lost 5 bases and 5 bases respectively, with 15 bases between them. The CDR3 is made up of 14 amino acids. Germline values: CDR1 MDHEN, CDR2 SYDVKM. The CDR3 loop reads CASSLGGRRTEAFF. CDR3 sequence (DNA): TGTGCCAGCAGTCTCGGAGGAAGGAGGACTGAAGCTTTCTTT. Full variable domain (missing parts from reference TRBV28 and TRBJ1-1): DVKVTQSSRYLVKRTGEKVFLECVQDMDHENMFWYRQDPGLGLRLIYFSYDVKMKEKGDIPEGYSVSREKKERFSLILESASTNQTSMYLCASSLGGRRTEAFFGQGTRLTVV.

The count of this clone is one. The chain employs TRBV11-2 and TRBJ1-1; D is uncertain. Per germline, CDR1 SGHAT and CDR2 FQNNGV. Trimming left V 0 bases short and J 1 base short, with 9 bases between. The CDR3 is made up of 15 amino acids. In nucleotides, the CDR3 is TGTGCCAGCAGCTTAGATTGGGCGGGGAACACTGAAGCTTTCTTT. Translation: CASSLDWAGNTEAFF.

The genes are TRBV7-9 and TRBJ2-7; 9 nucleotides match TRBD1. Germline loops: CDR1 SEHNR, CDR2 FQNEAQ (reference sequence). J gave up 3 bases and V 1 base, and 4 bases lay outside the gene matches. This CDR3 is built from 15 residues. DNA for the CDR3: TGTGCCAGCAGCTTAGTCCGGACAGGGGACTACGAGCAGTACTTC. Its protein is CASSLVRTGDYEQYF.

V gene TRBV7-9 combines with J gene TRBJ1-2, with D perhaps TRBD1 (6 bases). The V gene lost 3 bases and the J gene lost 6 bases, with 8 bases spanning the gap. Germline V gene data show CDR1 as SEHNR and CDR2 as FQNEAQ (reference sequence). The CDR3 sequence is 12 residues long. CDR3 nucleotides: TGTGCCAGCAGCTTCTCAGGGGATGGCTACACCTTC. Protein product: CASSFSGDGYTF.

This clone appeared a single time. This rearrangement joins TRBV7-9 to TRBJ1-4; D is possibly TRBD1 (6 bases). Germline CDR1 is SEHNR and CDR2 is FQNEAQ (reference sequence). Trimming removed 5 bases at V and 3 bases at J, with 10 bases between. This CDR3 has 14 residues. This CDR3 reads CASSVTGPNEKLFF. CDR3 sequence (DNA): TGTGCCAGCAGCGTAACAGGGCCTAATGAAAAACTGTTTTTT.

The chain employs TRBV6-2 or TRBV6-3 and TRBJ2-7, with 8 bases lining up with TRBD1. Per the germline V gene, CDR1 is MNHEY and CDR2 is SVGEGT. The ends lost 0 bases at V and 7 bases at J; junction bases unmatched: 14. This CDR3 contains 17 residues. The CDR3 DNA follows: TGTGCCAGCAGTTACTCGTTGGGGCCAGGGGGCGGCGTGGAGCAGTACTTC. Encoded protein: CASSYSLGPGGGVEQYF.

The V gene is TRBV7-3, the J gene TRBJ1-1, with D maybe TRBD1 (6 bases). CDR1 is SGHTA and CDR2 is FQGTGA in the germline V gene. This CDR3 comprises 21 residues. V gave up 2 bases and J gave up 0 bases, with 28 bases separating them. The CDR3 sequence: CASSLWVPRTIRGDMNTEAFF. CDR3 sequence (DNA): TGTGCCAGCAGCTTATGGGTCCCACGCACGATCAGGGGAGACATGAACACTGAAGCTTTCTTT.

This clone came up once. The chain couples TRBV11-2 to TRBJ2-5; possible D gene TRBD2, 7 bases. V was shortened by 5 bases and J by 9 bases, with 19 bases between the two germline ends. In germline, CDR1 is SGHAT, CDR2 FQNNGV. The CDR3 has 14 residues. CDR3 DNA sequence: TGTGCCAGCAGCACGGCGGGGGCACCTGATTCCCAGTACTTC. It codes for CASSTAGAPDSQYF.

The genes are TRBV11-2 and TRBJ1-2; D is undetermined. This CDR3 has 15 residues. The germline V gene encodes CDR1 SGHAT and CDR2 FQNNGV. V shed 1 base and J shed 4 bases, with 13 bases lying between them. The CDR3 sequence: CASSLGVAISYGYTF. The DNA for the CDR3 is TGTGCCAGCAGCTTAGGGGTGGCGATTTCCTATGGCTACACCTTC.

The chain is built from TRBV15 and TRBJ2-2; D gene uncertain. V dropped 0 bases and J dropped 3 bases, with 5 bases sitting between them. The CDR3 length is 14 residues. From germline, CDR1 is LNHNV and CDR2 YYDKDF (reference sequence). The CDR3 nucleotides are TGTGCCACCAGCAGAGATTTGGACACCGGGGAGCTGTTTTTT. Encoded protein: CATSRDLDTGELFF.

This clone was counted a single time. J is TRBJ1-1 and V is TRBV5-4, with D maybe TRBD1 (6 bases). The CDR3 covers 18 residues. The ends were cut back, 0 bases at V and 1 base at J, with 19 bases in the middle. Germline V gene sequence: CDR1 SGHNT, CDR2 YYREEE (reference sequence). Here the CDR3 reads CASSLGVTGLSRNTEAFF. The DNA of the CDR3 is TGTGCCAGCAGCTTGGGGGTAACAGGGCTTTCCAGGAACACTGAAGCTTTCTTT.

The chain couples TRBV19 to TRBJ2-1; D unclear. The germline V gene encodes CDR1 LNHDA and CDR2 SQIVND (reference sequence). CDR3 length: 16 residues. Trimming removed 7 bases at V and 4 bases at J, with 20 bases between. The CDR3 reads CASTPAPYPQYNEQFF. The CDR3 bases are TGTGCCAGTACCCCGGCCCCCTACCCACAGTACAATGAGCAGTTCTTC.

This chain uses TRBV27 with TRBJ2-7; D ambiguous. This CDR3 is built from 15 residues. CDR1 is MNHEY and CDR2 is SMNVEV in the germline V gene (reference sequence). V lost 4 bases and J lost 0, with 13 bases in between. The CDR3 here is CASSSRWASSYEQYF. CDR3 DNA sequence: TGTGCCAGCAGTTCCCGGTGGGCCAGCTCCTACGAGCAGTACTTC.